This T cell receptor (beta chain) stems from a study of sequential checkpoint blockade in melanoma (dated by TCRdb to the late 2010s). A note on the overall study: Patients were assigned by 1:1 randomization to either first-line nivolumab followed by ipilimumab (arm A) or ipilimumab followed by nivolumab (arm B). Both trial sequences were followed by maintenance nivolumab.

In the germline V gene, CDR1 corresponds to MNHEY and CDR2 to SVGAGI. The CDR3 contains 15 residues, cysteine and phenylalanine counted. Only the CDR3 part of the read is kept: 45 bases, read in frame from the first base. Trimming accounts for 5 bases at V and 3 bases at J, while the number of junction bases matched to no gene is 8. Concerning this clone: Its antigen remains unidentified. No quality values exist for individual bases; no much larger clone is one base distant.

The study at large found these results: Validation of the response-prediction model combining TCR metrics and mutation burden is needed in larger, independent patient cohorts.

TCRbeta CDR3 regions were immunosequenced from genomic DNA with the immunoSEQ Assay. Genomic DNA was amplified by bias-controlled multiplex PCR before high-throughput sequencing. Per the source publication's procedure: To quantify the absolute abundance of each unique TCRbeta CDR3 region, the sequences were collapsed and filtered. Clonality, defined as 1 minus Pielou's evenness, was calculated using productive rearrangements only. A previously published method was used to identify clones whose frequencies were significantly greater in on-treatment samples than in baseline samples. Not all clones reach the TCRdb copy of this immuneACCESS table, which keeps in-frame sequences only. Checked studies attribute under half of the gap to unresolved V genes and leave the rest unexplained. V and J calls and clone size follow that table, whereas D and trimming were derived from the DNA. Recorded for this sample are around 34,000 clones; approximately 86% of them occurred a single time. The ten largest clonotypes hold approximately 18% of the sample.

This specimen's treatment or condition label, interpreted: randomized to nivolumab then ipilimumab (arm A) or the reverse (arm B). Prior DNA-damaging chemotherapy had not been received by any trial patient. On a FACS Aria II flow cytometer, live CD3+CD8+ cells that were negative for CD19 and CD56 were sorted from thawed PBMCs. The samples were obtained from melanoma patients enrolled in CheckMate 064, an open-label, randomized phase II trial testing sequential checkpoint blockade. Peripheral blood mononuclear cells were collected by leukapheresis, purified using Ficoll-Paque, and frozen in human serum containing about 10% DMSO. Immediately after sorting, the purity of sorted blood CD3+CD8+ cells was verified to be >98%, after which DNA was extracted.

The source of this sequence is a human donor with melanoma. This sample comprised CD8+ T cells sorted from blood (inferred from file names), obtained from a patient given nivolumab and ipilimumab in sequence. The rearrangement combines TRBV6-5 with TRBJ1-2; 8 central nucleotides agree with TRBD1. The CDR3 corresponds to CASSQTAGGDYGYTF. The nucleotides are TGTGCCAGCAGTCAGACAGCAGGGGGCGACTATGGCTACACCTTC.